Described below is a single T cell receptor (beta chain) sequence and its context. The antigen it binds to is not known. Qualities for individual bases were not recorded, and no much larger clone is one base off. The sample originates from a study of blood T cell repertoires in COVID-19 (dated by TCRdb to 2019 to 2021). A note on the overall study: Samples covering the acute and convalescent phases of COVID-19 were provided by collaborators in the United States, Italy and Spain. The samples were drawn from the first 160 participants of the ongoing ImmuneRACE study and from 950 to 1,500 subjects provided by 6 global collaborators. The material from the prospective study consisted of cDNA or gDNA derived from T cells, B-cell-depleted T cells, or PBMCs. Deeply sampled blood TCRbeta repertoires from subjects exposed to, actively infected with, or recovered from COVID-19 were included in the dataset. The repertoires were released in a freely available public database meant as a resource for research on the immune response to SARS-CoV-2. The sample metadata nearly always contained a de-identified subject ID, COVID-19 status, age in years and sex. Where available, HLA class I and class II types were obtained from metadata supplied by the sample provider rather than from assay-based typing.

TCRbeta CDR3 regions were amplified from genomic DNA using the immunoSEQ Assay, a bias-controlled multiplex PCR. On the authors' methods: Nucleated cell counts per sample were estimated from amplification of reference gene primers within the assay. Sequence reads were collapsed and filtered to measure the absolute abundance of every unique TCRbeta CDR3 rearrangement. For each sample, productive Simpson clonality was calculated as the square root of Simpson's diversity index across productive rearrangements. In TCRdb, the immuneACCESS table is reduced to in-frame sequences with V and J assigned. These tables do not hold every clone; where another copy was compared, an unresolved V gene accounts for under half, and the others remain unexplained. V, J and clone size derive from that table, while D and trimming were established from the DNA sequence. Here the sample has more than 200,000 clones; about 80% occur a single time. The top ten hold 1.8% of the sample.

Points the paper makes about the study in general: Clinical and demographic metadata were provided uncurated, with the amount varying by source and participant.

V sheds 5 bases and J sheds 2 bases, leaving 15 bases between their ends. CDR1 SNHLY and CDR2 FYNNEI were looked up in the germline V gene. From its cysteine to its phenylalanine, the CDR3 spans 16 amino acids. Only the CDR3 DNA stays, 48 bases, in frame from base 1. In the prospective study, participants were roughly 18 to 89 years old, resided in fewer than 25 geographic areas of the United States, and were enrolled through a virtual design. To assign participants to cohorts, the prospective study relied on clinical history that participants themselves reported in a screening survey and a study questionnaire. For ImmuneRACE Cohort 3, a participant was defined as recovered based on two consecutive negative NP/OP PCR tests, clearance by a healthcare professional, or resolution of symptoms. In the prospective study, mobile phlebotomists collected whole blood, serum and a nasopharyngeal or oropharyngeal swab from each participant. Over a roughly 2-month period, participants in the prospective study had the option of providing additional blood draws and questionnaires. Blood samples from the prospective study were shipped frozen or at room temperature prior to DNA extraction.

The origin of this receptor is a man in his sixties who had recovered from COVID-19. Recombination connected TRBV2 to TRBJ2-2, and possibly TRBD1, on 5 matching bases. Sequencing was done on a sample of PBMCs or T cells enriched from blood (not recorded which). The DNA sequence is given as TGTGCCAGCAGTAAGCTGCCAGGGCCCAACACCGGGGAGCTGTTTTTT. Translated, this gives CASSKLPGPNTGELFF.